These 7 T cell receptor beta chains share one sample of origin, sequenced in a study of control samples from healthy donors and cancer patients. Assay: immunoSEQ multiplex PCR; the TCRdb copy retains only in-frame clones and omits some. This table holds over 80,000 clones, around four fifths found once. Input material: blood. The origin of the receptors is a man aged 25-45 years in good health.

The chain is built from TRBV5-1 and TRBJ1-1; a weak D match, TRBD1 (6 bases). CDR1 is SGHRS, CDR2 YFSETQ, per germline. CDR3 length: 15 residues. V was trimmed by 4 bases and J by 4 bases, leaving 17 bases between them. CDR3 loop: CASSPSTTGTTEAFF. CDR3 nucleotides: TGCGCCAGCAGCCCGTCCACTACAGGGACCACTGAAGCTTTCTTT.

This chain links TRBV6-6 with TRBJ1-3; D is unclear. The CDR3 has 15 amino acids. The germline V gene has CDR1 MNHNY and CDR2 SVGAGI (reference sequence). Trimming took 7 bases from V and 0 from J, leaving 13 bases between them. CDR3 residues: CASTSISSSGNTIYF. As DNA, the CDR3 is TGTGCCAGCACCTCCATCAGCAGCTCTGGAAACACCATATATTTT.

The V call is TRBV21-1, the J call TRBJ1-1; TRBD1, the D gene given by the table, was not confirmed from the DNA. TRBV21-1 is labeled a pseudogene. CDR3 length equals 17 residues. CDR3 sequence (DNA): TGTGCCAGCAGCAAGCGTAAGACAGGGGGGCGTAACACTGAAGCTTTCTTT. Translation gives CASSKRKTGGRNTEAFF.

The chain combines TRBV11-3 with TRBJ2-5, with 8 nucleotides matching TRBD2. The V gene end was trimmed by 5 bases and the J gene end by 5 bases; junction bases not matched to a gene: 4. Germline assignment: CDR1 SGHNT and CDR2 YENEEA. This CDR3 is built from 13 residues. The CDR3 region has the DNA TGTGCCAGCAGCCCGGGACTAGGGGAGACCCAGTACTTC. Its translation is CASSPGLGETQYF.

The V and J genes are TRBV27 and TRBJ1-6; 7 bases map to TRBD1. V dropped 3 bases and J dropped 9; count of bases not matched to a gene: 5. The CDR3 spans 14 residues. Germline V gives CDR1 MNHEY, CDR2 SMNVEV (reference sequence). The CDR3 DNA reads as TGTGCCAGCAGTTTTAGGGGGGACAGTTCACCCCTCCACTTT. As protein: CASSFRGDSSPLHF.

The chain has TRBV6-1 and TRBJ1-1; possible D gene TRBD1, 5 bases. Germline loops: CDR1 MNHNS, CDR2 SASEGT. The CDR3 covers 15 residues. The V end lost 1 base, the J end lost 5 bases, and 14 bases lay between the germline ends. The DNA of the CDR3 is TGTGCCAGCAGTGAAGGGGGCTGGGATTCGACTGAAGCTTTCTTT. Translating it yields CASSEGGWDSTEAFF.

The sample holds a few counts of this clone. The chain links TRBV6-6 to TRBJ1-3; possibly TRBD1 for D (6 bases). Trimming stripped 5 bases from V and 4 bases from J, with 12 bases between. From germline, CDR1 is MNHNY and CDR2 SVGAGI (reference sequence). This CDR3 has 14 residues. CDR3 DNA sequence: TGTGCCAGCAGTAGCCCAGGGGCCGGAAACACCATATATTTT. Its translation is CASSSPGAGNTIYF.